Following are 13 T cell receptor beta chains from one sample sequenced in a study of post-analysis software for immune sequencing data (dated by TCRdb to the mid-2010s). Points the paper makes about the study in general: Several TRBV segments, including TRBV5-6, TRBV5-1 and TRBV20-1, were significantly more frequent in patients than controls.

Libraries came from PCR. The sample was run on an Illumina HiSeq 2500. To reduce PCR and sequencing biases, unique molecular identifiers were built into the TCR beta cDNA libraries. TCRdb reworked the public reads: Q25 trimming with fastp, MiXCR clone assembly, productive beta chains retained. When rows share a CDR3 protein, they turn into one entry using the most common DNA and genes. The sample table lists roughly 670,000 distinct CDR3 sequences, approximately 59% of them with a count of one. The ten top clones hold approximately 10% of the sample. These TCRs' antigens remain unknown. Sequencing was done on a sample of blood. The receptors come from a girl aged 2 to 9 with multiple sclerosis.

CDR3 sequence: CSVELGGLGKQYF. CDR3 DNA: TGCAGCGTTGAGTTAGGGGGGCTAGGCAAGCAGTACTTC. The J gene is TRBJ2-5, the V gene TRBV29-1; the D call may be TRBD1 or TRBD2 (6 bases each). Germline-derived CDR1 and CDR2 are SQVTM and ANQGSEA. This CDR3 is built from 13 residues. Trimming left V 3 bases short and J 11 bases short, with 19 bases between.

This chain uses TRBV7-2 with TRBJ1-2; D remains unclear. The V end lost 2 bases, the J end lost 6 bases, and 7 bases lay between the germline ends. Germline CDR1 reads SGHTA; CDR2 reads FQGNSA. The CDR3 runs 12 residues. The CDR3 DNA reads TGTGCCAGCAGCTTAATGGTGGATGGCTACACCTTC. It is translated as CASSLMVDGYTF.

CDR3 residues: CASSGRQGSSYEQYF. CDR3 coding DNA: TGCGCCAGCAGCGGACGACAGGGGAGCTCCTACGAGCAGTACTTC. V usage is TRBV4-1 and J usage is TRBJ2-7; TRBD1 matches 8 bases. Germline V gene data show CDR1 as MGHRA and CDR2 as YSYEKL. Trimming at V came to 5 bases and at J to 0 bases, leaving 6 bases not matched to a gene. The CDR3 totals 15 residues.

This clonotype turned up a few times. The V and J genes are TRBV30 and TRBJ2-3; no clear D. CDR3 length equals 13 residues. Trimming pared 3 bases from V and 2 bases from J, leaving 9 bases between. The V gene's germline CDR1 is GTSNPN and CDR2 SVGIG (reference sequence). Here the CDR3 reads CAWRVVPTDTQYF. In nucleotides, the CDR3 is TGTGCCTGGAGGGTGGTCCCCACAGATACGCAGTATTTT.

The V call is TRBV25-1, the J call TRBJ1-2; 9 positions agree with TRBD1. Per the germline V gene, CDR1 is MGHDK and CDR2 is SYGVNS. This CDR3 contains 19 residues. Trimming took 4 bases from V and 3 from J; bases not matched to a gene: 18. This CDR3 is CASSVRTGTGTLGDYGYTF. The CDR3 DNA reads TGTGCCAGCAGTGTCCGGACCGGGACAGGGACCTTAGGAGACTATGGCTACACCTTC.

This rearrangement joins TRBV29-1 to TRBJ1-5; no clear D gene. Per germline, CDR1 SQVTM and CDR2 ANQGSEA. The CDR3 extends over 12 amino acids. V lost 7 bases and J lost 15, with 22 bases in between. CDR3 DNA sequence: TGCAGCGCGCACACACCCCCATGGAATGTGCATTTT. This sequence encodes CSAHTPPWNVHF.

The V gene is TRBV21-1, the J gene TRBJ1-1; TRBD1, the table's D call, lacks a check against the DNA. TRBV21-1 is a pseudogene segment. The CDR3 runs 17 residues. CDR3 coding DNA: TGTGCCAGCAGCAAAGATGAGCCCCTTACCCCCATGCCTGAAGCTTTCTTT. Translating it yields CASSKDEPLTPMPEAFF.

This clonotype appeared a few times. The gene calls are TRBV4-1 and TRBJ2-4; 7 positions agree with TRBD2. Trimming removed 0 bases from V and 4 bases from J; junction bases left unmatched: 3. From germline, CDR1 is MGHRA and CDR2 YSYEKL. The CDR3 spans 15 residues. In DNA form, the CDR3 reads TGCGCCAGCAGCCAAGAAGGTAGCGGGAAAAACATTCAGTACTTC. As protein: CASSQEGSGKNIQYF.

The V gene is TRBV11-2, the J gene TRBJ2-1; D gene unclear. The CDR3 consists of 14 residues. Germline CDR1 SGHAT, CDR2 FQNNGV. The germline V and J ends were trimmed by 0 bases and 5 bases, with 8 bases remaining between them. CDR3 sequence: CASSLEAGDNEQFF. CDR3 sequence (DNA): TGTGCCAGCAGCTTAGAGGCAGGAGACAATGAGCAGTTCTTC.

The chain employs TRBV20-1 and TRBJ1-6; 9 nucleotides agree with TRBD1. The junction had 9 bases not matched to a gene; V was cut back by 5 bases and J by 7 bases. CDR1 is DFQATT, CDR2 SNEGSKA, per germline (reference sequence). The CDR3 sequence is 15 residues long. In DNA form, the CDR3 reads TGCAGTGCTTTAATGGACAGGGGTAAGAATTCACCCCTCCACTTT. Translating it yields CSALMDRGKNSPLHF.

This clonotype appeared a few times. This rearrangement joins TRBV12-3 or TRBV12-4 to TRBJ1-6; tentatively, D is TRBD1 (5 bases). Trimming took off 6 bases at V and 10 bases at J, with 13 bases between the two ends. The length of the CDR3 is 13 residues. Here the CDR3 reads CASSLRDHSPLHF. CDR3 DNA sequence: TGTGCCAGCAGCCTCCGGGACCACTCACCCCTCCACTTT.

V gene TRBV6-5 combines with J gene TRBJ2-2, with D perhaps matching TRBD1 or TRBD2 (5 bases each). V shed 3 bases and J shed 7 bases, with 18 bases lying between them. Germline V lookup: CDR1 MNHEY, CDR2 SVGAGI. The CDR3 is 16 amino acids. DNA for the CDR3: TGTGCCAGCAGTTATGGGGCTCCTGGAGGTATCGGGGAGCTGTTTTTT. Its translation: CASSYGAPGGIGELFF.

The V gene is TRBV10-3, the J gene TRBJ1-1; D is undetermined. The CDR3 covers 15 residues. Trimming pared 2 bases from V and 5 bases from J, leaving 15 bases between. Germline V gene lookup returns CDR1 ENHRY and CDR2 SYGVKD. CDR3 loop: CAISELEPGGTEAFF. For the CDR3, the DNA is TGTGCCATCAGTGAGCTCGAACCGGGAGGGACTGAAGCTTTCTTT.